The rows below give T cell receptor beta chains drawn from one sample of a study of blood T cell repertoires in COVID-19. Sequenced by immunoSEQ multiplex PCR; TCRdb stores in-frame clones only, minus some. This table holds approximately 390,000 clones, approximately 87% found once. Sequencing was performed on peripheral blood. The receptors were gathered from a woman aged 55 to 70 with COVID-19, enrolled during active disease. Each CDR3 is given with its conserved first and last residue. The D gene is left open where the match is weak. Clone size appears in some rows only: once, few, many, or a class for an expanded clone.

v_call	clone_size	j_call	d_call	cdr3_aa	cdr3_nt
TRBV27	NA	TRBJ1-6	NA	CASRPGTVYNSPLHF	TGTGCCAGCAGACCCGGGACTGTGTATAATTCACCCCTCCACTTT
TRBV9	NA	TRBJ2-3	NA	CASSDGPHGTDTQYF	TGTGCCAGCAGCGATGGCCCGCATGGCACAGATACGCAGTATTTT
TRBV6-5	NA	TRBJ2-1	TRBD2	CASSPRGSSYNEQFF	TGTGCCAGCAGTCCGCGGGGGAGCTCCTACAATGAGCAGTTCTTC
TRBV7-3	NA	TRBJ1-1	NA	CASSHNVNTEAFF	TGTGCCAGCAGCCACAATGTGAACACTGAAGCTTTCTTT
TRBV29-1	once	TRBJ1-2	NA	CSVDRAQLTGYTF	TGCAGCGTTGACAGGGCGCAACTGACGGGCTACACCTTC
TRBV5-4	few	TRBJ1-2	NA	CASSLPHRDGYTF	TGTGCCAGCAGCTTACCGCACAGGGATGGCTACACCTTC
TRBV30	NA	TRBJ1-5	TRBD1	CAYNRGINQPQHF	TGTGCTTACAACAGGGGGATCAATCAGCCCCAGCATTTT
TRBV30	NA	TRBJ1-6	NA	CAWSVSLFGSDRSPLHF	TGTGCCTGGAGTGTCTCTTTATTCGGGAGTGATCGTTCACCCCTCCACTTT
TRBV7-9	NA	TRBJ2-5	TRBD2	CASSWYSGGTSRETQYF	TGTGCCAGCAGCTGGTATAGCGGGGGAACAAGTCGGGAGACCCAGTACTTC
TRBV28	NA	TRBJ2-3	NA	CASTTFQGGRGDTQYF	TGTGCCAGCACCACTTTTCAAGGGGGTCGGGGAGATACGCAGTATTTT
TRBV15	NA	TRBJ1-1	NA	CATSRGDSLTEAFF	TGTGCCACCAGCAGAGGAGACAGTCTCACTGAAGCTTTCTTT
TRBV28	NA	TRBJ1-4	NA	CASRYRDTNEKLFF	TGTGCCAGCAGGTACAGGGACACTAATGAAAAACTGTTTTTT
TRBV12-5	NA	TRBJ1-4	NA	CASGLGTLEREKLFF	TGTGCTAGTGGTTTGGGGACTTTAGAAAGGGAAAAACTGTTTTTT
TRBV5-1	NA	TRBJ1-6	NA	CASSPGQGTFSPLHF	TGCGCCAGCAGCCCCGGACAAGGAACGTTTTCACCCCTCCACTTT
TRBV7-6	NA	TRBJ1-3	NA	CASSLGTSTSGNTIYF	TGTGCCAGCAGCTTAGGAACCTCTACCTCTGGAAACACCATATATTTT
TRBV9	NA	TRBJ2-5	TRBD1	CASSHRDRAPETQYF	TGTGCCAGCAGCCACCGGGACAGGGCCCCTGAGACCCAGTACTTC
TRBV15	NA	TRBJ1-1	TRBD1	CATSRAPGTGGQLYMNTEAFF	TGTGCCACCAGCAGGGCCCCCGGGACAGGGGGCCAACTTTACATGAACACTGAAGCTTTCTTT
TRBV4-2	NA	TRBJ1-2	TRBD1	CASSSAGGTNYGYTF	TGTGCCAGCAGCTCCGCAGGGGGCACTAACTATGGCTACACCTTC
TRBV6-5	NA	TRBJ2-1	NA	CASRPGAFSDEQFF	TGTGCCAGCCGCCCAGGGGCATTTAGCGATGAGCAGTTCTTC
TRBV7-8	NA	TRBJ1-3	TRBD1	CASSPYDRGIESGNTIYF	TGTGCCAGCAGCCCATACGACAGGGGAATAGAGTCTGGAAACACCATATATTTT
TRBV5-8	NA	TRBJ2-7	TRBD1	CASSLWLTGGYEQYF	TGTGCCAGCAGCCTCTGGTTGACAGGGGGCTACGAGCAGTACTTC
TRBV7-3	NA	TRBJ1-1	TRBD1	CASMTTHGTGAEAFF	TGTGCCAGCATGACAACTCATGGGACAGGGGCTGAAGCTTTCTTT
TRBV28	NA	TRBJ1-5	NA	CASSFILGNQPQHF	TGTGCCAGCAGTTTTATTCTCGGGAACCAGCCCCAGCATTTT
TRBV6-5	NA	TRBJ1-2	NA	CASTRGVSGYTF	TGTGCCAGCACTCGGGGGGTGTCTGGCTACACCTTC
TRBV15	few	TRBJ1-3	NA	CATSRDSRGVWNTIYF	TGTGCCACCAGCAGAGATTCGCGGGGCGTGTGGAACACCATATATTTT